This TCR beta chain was observed in a study of radiotherapy plus CTLA-4 blockade in lung cancer. Study results and limitations: TCR clones of tumor origin grew in blood after radiotherapy plus ipilimumab.

Clones were sequenced by immunoSEQ multiplex PCR, and TCRdb holds only the in-frame ones, with some missing. The sample has fewer than 35,000 clones, around 70% seen once; the top ten hold about 14%. This clone occurred once. The antigen remains undetermined. Trimming removed 8 bases from V and 9 bases from J; junction bases left unmatched: 15. The germline CDR1 and CDR2 sequences are MNHEY and SMNVEV (reference sequence). This CDR3 has 15 residues. The TCR sequence derives from a human donor with non-small cell lung cancer that progressed on radiotherapy plus ipilimumab. The chain has TRBV27 and TRBJ2-4, with TRBD2 matching 8 bases. This specimen consisted of peripheral blood, obtained from a patient treated with radiotherapy plus ipilimumab. CDR3 sequence reads: CASRLFRAGEGIQYF. The CDR3, as DNA: TGTGCCAGCCGTCTCTTCAGAGCGGGAGAGGGCATTCAGTACTTC.